This is a list of T cell receptor beta chains from one sample in a study of shared clonotypes between healthy human individuals. The assay was immunoSEQ multiplex PCR, and TCRdb's table has in-frame clones only and misses some. The table lists 2,100,000 or so clones, approximately 94% of them singletons. Specimen: naive CD4+ T cells sorted from blood. The receptors derive from a young man in good health. Each CDR3 is given with its conserved first and last residue. A D gene is named only where the DNA matches it firmly. Not every row has a clone size; where given, it reads once, few, many or a size class.

TRBV18,-,-,TRBJ2-1,TGTGCCAGCCCGATGAGGGGGATCGTCGCCTACAATGAGCAGTTCTTC,CASPMRGIVAYNEQFF
TRBV18,TRBD2,-,TRBJ2-7,TGTGCCAGCTCACCCCTAGCGGGAGTAGGTACCGAGCAGTACTTC,CASSPLAGVGTEQYF
TRBV28,-,-,TRBJ2-1,TGTGCCAGCAGCCCGTACCCCGGGGGACCCTACAATGAGCAGTTCTTC,CASSPYPGGPYNEQFF
TRBV7-9,-,once,TRBJ2-2,TGTGCCAGCAGCACAACGCGAACATCGAACACCGGGGAGCTGTTTTTT,CASSTTRTSNTGELFF
TRBV7-2,-,-,TRBJ2-5,TGTGCCAGCAGCCAGGGACAAGAGACCCAGTACTTC,CASSQGQETQYF
TRBV27,-,-,TRBJ2-5,TGTGCCAGCAGTTTTTCCCCCCTGAGAGAGACCCAGTACTTC,CASSFSPLRETQYF
TRBV28,TRBD1,-,TRBJ1-2,TGTGCCAGCAGTTTGTTTTCCAGGGGGCGTAAAGGCTACACCTTC,CASSLFSRGRKGYTF
TRBV27,TRBD1,-,TRBJ2-4,TGTGCCAGCAGTAGCAAGGACAGGCTAAACATTCAGTACTTC,CASSSKDRLNIQYF
TRBV6-5,TRBD1,-,TRBJ2-7,TGTGCCAGCATTAGACAGGGGGAGGTTCGGGTAGAGCAGTACTTC,CASIRQGEVRVEQYF
TRBV5-1,-,-,TRBJ1-4,TGCGCCAGCAGCTTGATACAACCCCGAGGCGAAAAACTGTTTTTT,CASSLIQPRGEKLFF
TRBV25-1,-,-,TRBJ2-5,TGTGCCAGCAGTGCTACAGATTACCAAGAGACCCAGTACTTC,CASSATDYQETQYF
TRBV30,-,-,TRBJ1-1,TGTGCCTGGTTGGCGGGACTCCTGAACACTGAAGCTTTCTTT,CAWLAGLLNTEAFF
TRBV7-2,-,-,TRBJ1-3,TGTGCCAGCAGCTCCAGCCTTTCTGGAAACACCATATATTTT,CASSSSLSGNTIYF
TRBV18,TRBD1,-,TRBJ2-7,TGTGCCAGCTCACGCCGGGACAGGGGCCCCGACGAGCAGTACTTC,CASSRRDRGPDEQYF
TRBV5-1,TRBD2,-,TRBJ2-5,TGCGCCAGCAGCTTGGCGCGGGGGGTCCAAGAGACCCAGTACTTC,CASSLARGVQETQYF
TRBV28,TRBD1,-,TRBJ1-6,TGTGCCAGCAGTGGGCGGACAGGGTGGACTGGTTCACCCCTCCACTTT,CASSGRTGWTGSPLHF
TRBV10-1,-,-,TRBJ2-3,TGCGCCAGCAGTGCCTCGGGTTTCACAGATACGCAGTATTTT,CASSASGFTDTQYF
TRBV19,-,-,TRBJ1-4,TGTGCCAGTAGTACCCGGCGGAACAATGAAAAACTGTTTTTT,CASSTRRNNEKLFF
TRBV6-5,TRBD1,-,TRBJ1-1,TGTGCCAGCAGTTACGGGCAGGGGGTTAAGAACACTGAAGCTTTCTTT,CASSYGQGVKNTEAFF
TRBV2,-,-,TRBJ2-5,TGTGCCAGCAGGTTGGAGGGGGTAGAGACCCAGTACTTC,CASRLEGVETQYF
TRBV30,-,-,TRBJ2-7,TGTGCCTGGAGTGTATCCCCGGCAAGCGAGCAGTACTTC,CAWSVSPASEQYF
TRBV10-2,-,-,TRBJ2-7,TGCGCCAGCAGTGAGAGGGACGAGCAGTACTTC,CASSERDEQYF
TRBV29-1,-,-,TRBJ1-4,TGCAGCGCCCATTTAAGGGCCCATAATGAAAAACTGTTTTTT,CSAHLRAHNEKLFF
TRBV27,-,-,TRBJ1-2,TGTGCCAGCAGGGGACTGGGGGCGCAGGGCTACACCTTC,CASRGLGAQGYTF
TRBV6-1,TRBD2,-,TRBJ2-7,TGTGCCAGCAATAGACTAGCGGGGGATGGTGAGCAGTACTTC,CASNRLAGDGEQYF
TRBV6-5,-,once,TRBJ2-2,TGTGCCAGCAGTTTGACATGGAACACCGGGGAGCTGTTTTTT,CASSLTWNTGELFF